These T cell receptor beta chains were read from a single sample in a study of blood T cell repertoires in COVID-19. Sequencing was performed with immunoSEQ multiplex PCR; in TCRdb, only in-frame clones are kept and a portion is missing. The table shows around 310,000 clones, with around nine tenths occurring only once. Sequences were obtained from PBMCs or T cells enriched from blood (not recorded which). The source is a woman in her 30s who had recovered from COVID-19. The CDR3 runs from the conserved cysteine through the conserved F or W. The order of the fields is J gene, clone size, V gene, D gene, CDR3 protein, CDR3 DNA. D genes are given only for firm matches. Size is stated for part of the rows, as once, few or many counts, or as a class when the clone is expanded.

j_gene: TRBJ2-1; abundance: -; v_gene: TRBV6-5; d_gene: -; CDR3aa: CASSYSIVGVRFF; CDR3nt: TGTGCCAGCAGTTACTCGATCGTCGGGGTTCGGTTCTTC
j_gene: TRBJ2-1; abundance: -; v_gene: TRBV11-2; d_gene: TRBD2; CDR3aa: CASSMGLARNEQFF; CDR3nt: TGTGCCAGCAGCATGGGACTAGCAAGGAATGAGCAGTTCTTC
j_gene: TRBJ1-2; abundance: -; v_gene: TRBV27; d_gene: TRBD1; CDR3aa: CASSMGQGAVGYTF; CDR3nt: TGTGCCAGCAGTATGGGACAGGGGGCCGTTGGCTACACCTTC
j_gene: TRBJ2-3; abundance: -; v_gene: TRBV18; d_gene: -; CDR3aa: CASSPPTSTDTQYF; CDR3nt: TGTGCCAGCTCACCACCGACTAGCACAGATACGCAGTATTTT
j_gene: TRBJ1-4; abundance: once; v_gene: TRBV4-2; d_gene: TRBD1; CDR3aa: CASSRDRDREKLFF; CDR3nt: TGTGCCAGCAGTCGTGACAGGGACCGTGAAAAACTGTTTTTT
j_gene: TRBJ1-2; abundance: -; v_gene: TRBV24-1; d_gene: -; CDR3aa: CATSEDRKGGYTF; CDR3nt: TGTGCCACCAGTGAAGACAGGAAAGGTGGCTACACCTTC
j_gene: TRBJ2-1; abundance: -; v_gene: TRBV11-3; d_gene: TRBD2; CDR3aa: CASSSSLAGGTYNEQFF; CDR3nt: TGTGCCAGCAGCTCGTCTCTAGCGGGAGGGACTTACAATGAGCAGTTCTTC
j_gene: TRBJ1-2; abundance: -; v_gene: TRBV6-2/TRBV6-3; d_gene: -; CDR3aa: CASSYMSYGYTF; CDR3nt: TGTGCCAGCAGTTATATGAGCTATGGCTACACCTTC
j_gene: TRBJ2-7; abundance: -; v_gene: TRBV27; d_gene: TRBD2; CDR3aa: CASSRLAVVGEQYF; CDR3nt: TGTGCCAGCAGTAGACTAGCGGTAGTGGGAGAGCAGTACTTC
j_gene: TRBJ1-2; abundance: -; v_gene: TRBV7-9; d_gene: -; CDR3aa: CASSLWVGALTTSNYGYTF; CDR3nt: TGTGCCAGCAGCTTATGGGTGGGCGCACTTACAACTTCTAACTATGGCTACACCTTC
j_gene: TRBJ2-2; abundance: -; v_gene: TRBV7-9; d_gene: -; CDR3aa: CASSLGQGFTGELFF; CDR3nt: TGTGCCAGCAGCTTAGGGCAGGGATTCACCGGGGAGCTGTTTTTT
j_gene: TRBJ2-7; abundance: -; v_gene: TRBV5-6; d_gene: -; CDR3aa: CASGVSSYEQYF; CDR3nt: TGTGCCAGCGGAGTCTCTTCCTACGAGCAGTACTTC